This T cell receptor (beta chain) appears in the sequencing data of a study of tumor-infiltrating lymphocytes in primary liver carcinoma. The table lists this clonotype with many counts. Its antigen is not identified. V shed 6 bases and J shed 5 bases, with 8 bases lying between them. The CDR3 length is 12 residues. Study-level results: Among the pair types, tumor region pairs showed more overlap than tumor-adjacent and tumor-blood pairs.

Unsorted bulk tissue of roughly 20-31 mg yielded co-extracted RNA and DNA. From approximately 530 ng of total RNA, TCR beta-specific cDNA was reverse-transcribed using a constant-region primer. What produced the TCR beta libraries was three nested multiplex PCR rounds using slightly modified ARM-PCR. The opening two PCR rounds, approximately 10 cycles each, paired TRBV1-TRBV30 forward primers with a C-beta reverse primer. TCRdb processed the multiplex PCR reads anew with MiXCR; each CDR3 protein has one entry. Of about 100,000 distinct CDR3 sequences listed, approximately 68% are singletons. The rearrangement uses TRBV12-3 or TRBV12-4 and TRBJ2-1, with no clear D. This receptor was identified in a man aged 40-49 years with primary liver carcinoma and hepatitis B virus infection. What was sequenced was tumor-adjacent normal liver tissue. CDR3 DNA: TGTGCCAGCAGCCGGTACAACAATGAGCAGTTCTTC. This translates into CASSRYNNEQFF.